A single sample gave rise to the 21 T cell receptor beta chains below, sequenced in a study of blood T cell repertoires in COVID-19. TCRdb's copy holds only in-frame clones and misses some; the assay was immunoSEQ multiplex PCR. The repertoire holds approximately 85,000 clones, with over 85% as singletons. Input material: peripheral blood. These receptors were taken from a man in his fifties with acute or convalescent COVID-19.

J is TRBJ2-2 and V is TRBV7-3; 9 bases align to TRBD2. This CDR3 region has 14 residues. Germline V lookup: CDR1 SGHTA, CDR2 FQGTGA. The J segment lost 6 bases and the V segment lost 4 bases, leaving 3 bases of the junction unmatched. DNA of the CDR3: TGTGCCAGCAGCTCTAGCGGGACACCCGGGGAGCTGTTTTTT. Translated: CASSSSGTPGELFF.

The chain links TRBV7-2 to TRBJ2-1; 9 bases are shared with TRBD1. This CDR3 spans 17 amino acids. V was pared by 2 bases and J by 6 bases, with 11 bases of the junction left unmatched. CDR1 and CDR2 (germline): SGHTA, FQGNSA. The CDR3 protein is CASSLRARDRGSNEQFF. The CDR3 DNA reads TGTGCCAGCAGCTTACGGGCTCGAGACAGGGGGTCCAATGAGCAGTTCTTC.

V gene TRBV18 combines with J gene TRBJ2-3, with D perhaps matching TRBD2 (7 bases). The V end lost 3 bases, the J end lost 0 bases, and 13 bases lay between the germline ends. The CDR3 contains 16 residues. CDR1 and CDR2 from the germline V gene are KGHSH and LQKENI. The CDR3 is CASSPVGGVSTDTQYF. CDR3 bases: TGTGCCAGCTCACCCGTAGGGGGGGTTAGCACAGATACGCAGTATTTT.

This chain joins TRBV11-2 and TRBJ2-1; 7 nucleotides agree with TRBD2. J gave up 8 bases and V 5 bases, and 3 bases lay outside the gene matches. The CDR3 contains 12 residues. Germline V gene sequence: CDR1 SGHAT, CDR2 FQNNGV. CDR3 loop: CASSRTRDEQFF. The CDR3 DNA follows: TGTGCCAGCAGCCGGACTAGGGATGAGCAGTTCTTC. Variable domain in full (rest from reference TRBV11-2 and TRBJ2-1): EAGVAQSPRYKIIEKRQSVAFWCNPISGHATLYWYQQILGQGPKLLIQFQNNGVVDDSQLPKDRFSAERLKGVDSTLKIQPAKLEDSAVYLCASSRTRDEQFFGPGTRLTVL.

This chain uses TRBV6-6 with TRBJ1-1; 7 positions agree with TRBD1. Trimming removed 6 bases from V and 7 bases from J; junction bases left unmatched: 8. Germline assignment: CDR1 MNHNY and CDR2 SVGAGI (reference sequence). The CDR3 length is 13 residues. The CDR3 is CASSPNRGGEAFF. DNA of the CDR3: TGTGCCAGCAGCCCCAACAGGGGTGGTGAAGCTTTCTTT.

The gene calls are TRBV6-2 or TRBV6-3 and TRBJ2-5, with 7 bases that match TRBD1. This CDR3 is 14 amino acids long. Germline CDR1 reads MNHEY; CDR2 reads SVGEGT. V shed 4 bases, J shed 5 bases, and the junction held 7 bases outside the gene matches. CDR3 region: CASSSRQGGETQYF. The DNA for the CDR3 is TGTGCCAGCAGTTCACGACAGGGTGGGGAGACCCAGTACTTC.

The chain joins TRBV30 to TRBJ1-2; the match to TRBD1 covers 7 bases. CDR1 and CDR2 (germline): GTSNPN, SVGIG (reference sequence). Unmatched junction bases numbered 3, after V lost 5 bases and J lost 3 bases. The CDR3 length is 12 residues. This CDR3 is CAWDDRDYGYTF. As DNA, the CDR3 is TGTGCCTGGGACGACAGGGACTATGGCTACACCTTC.

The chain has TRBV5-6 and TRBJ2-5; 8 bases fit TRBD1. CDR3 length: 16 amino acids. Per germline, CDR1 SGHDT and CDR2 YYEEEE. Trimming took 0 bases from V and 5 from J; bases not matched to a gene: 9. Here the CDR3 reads CASSLGAAGGGETQYF. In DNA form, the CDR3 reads TGTGCCAGCAGCTTGGGGGCAGCAGGGGGCGGGGAGACCCAGTACTTC.

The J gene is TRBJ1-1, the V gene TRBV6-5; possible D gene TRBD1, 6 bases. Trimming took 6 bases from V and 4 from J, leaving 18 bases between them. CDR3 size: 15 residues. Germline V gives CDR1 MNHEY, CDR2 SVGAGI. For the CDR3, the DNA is TGTGCCAGCAGCGATCAACAGGGCGCCGGCACTGAAGCTTTCTTT. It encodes CASSDQQGAGTEAFF.

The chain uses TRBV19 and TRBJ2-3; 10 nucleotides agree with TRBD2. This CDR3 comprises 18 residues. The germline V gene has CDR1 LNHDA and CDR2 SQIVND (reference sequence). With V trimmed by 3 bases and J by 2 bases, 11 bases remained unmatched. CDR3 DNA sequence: TGTGCCAGTAGTATGCAACCTCTAGCGGGGGCCATCACAGATACGCAGTATTTT. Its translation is CASSMQPLAGAITDTQYF.

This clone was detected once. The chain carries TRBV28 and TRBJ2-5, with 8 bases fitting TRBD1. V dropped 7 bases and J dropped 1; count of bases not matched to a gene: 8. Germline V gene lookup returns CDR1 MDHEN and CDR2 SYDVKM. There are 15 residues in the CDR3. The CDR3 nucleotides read TGTGCCAGCATCAGGGGGACAGGCTTCCAAGAGACCCAGTACTTC. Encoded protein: CASIRGTGFQETQYF.

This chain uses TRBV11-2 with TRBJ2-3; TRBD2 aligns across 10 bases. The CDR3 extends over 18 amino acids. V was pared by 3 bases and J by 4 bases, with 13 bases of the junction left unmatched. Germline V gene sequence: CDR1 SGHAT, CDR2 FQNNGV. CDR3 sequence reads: CASSFYRGSGRAPDTQYF. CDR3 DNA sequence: TGTGCCAGCAGCTTCTACCGGGGGAGCGGGAGGGCCCCAGATACGCAGTATTTT.

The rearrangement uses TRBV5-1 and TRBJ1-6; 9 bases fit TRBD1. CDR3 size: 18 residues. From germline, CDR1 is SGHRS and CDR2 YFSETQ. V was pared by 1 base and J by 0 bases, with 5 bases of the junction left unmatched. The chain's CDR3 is CASSLTGGIISYNSPLHF. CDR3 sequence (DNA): TGCGCCAGCAGCTTGACAGGGGGCATAATCTCCTATAATTCACCCCTCCACTTT.

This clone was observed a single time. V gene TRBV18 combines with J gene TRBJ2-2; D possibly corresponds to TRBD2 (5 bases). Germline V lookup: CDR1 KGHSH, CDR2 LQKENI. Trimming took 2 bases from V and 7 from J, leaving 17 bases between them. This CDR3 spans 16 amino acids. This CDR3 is CASSPVEGSSLGELFF. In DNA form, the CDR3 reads TGTGCCAGCTCACCAGTTGAGGGATCCTCCCTCGGGGAGCTGTTTTTT.

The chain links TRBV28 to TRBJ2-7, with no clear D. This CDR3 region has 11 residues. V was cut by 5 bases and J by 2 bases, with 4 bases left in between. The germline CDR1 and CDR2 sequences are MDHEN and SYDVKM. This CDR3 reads CASSSTYEQYF. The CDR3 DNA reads TGTGCCAGCAGTAGCACCTACGAGCAGTACTTC.

The CDR3 reads CASSQETVPWDEQFF. Here the CDR3 DNA reads TGCGCCAGCAGCCAAGAGACAGTCCCTTGGGATGAGCAGTTCTTC. The V and J genes are TRBV4-1 and TRBJ2-1, with a weak D call TRBD1 (5 bases). The V end was cut by 0 bases, the J end by 8 bases, with 14 bases between. The CDR3 runs 15 residues. Germline V gives CDR1 MGHRA, CDR2 YSYEKL.

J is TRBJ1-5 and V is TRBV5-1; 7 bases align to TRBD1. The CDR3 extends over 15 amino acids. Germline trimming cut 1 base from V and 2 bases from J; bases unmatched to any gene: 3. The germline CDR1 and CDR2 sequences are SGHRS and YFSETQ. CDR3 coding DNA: TGCGCCAGCAGCTTGACAGGGGAAGGCAATCAGCCCCAGCATTTT. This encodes CASSLTGEGNQPQHF.

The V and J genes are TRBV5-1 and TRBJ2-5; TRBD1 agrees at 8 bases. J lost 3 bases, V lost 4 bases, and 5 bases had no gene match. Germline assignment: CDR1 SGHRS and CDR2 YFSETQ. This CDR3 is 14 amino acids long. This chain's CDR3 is CASSPLQGEETQYF. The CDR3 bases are TGCGCCAGCAGCCCCCTACAGGGGGAAGAGACCCAGTACTTC.

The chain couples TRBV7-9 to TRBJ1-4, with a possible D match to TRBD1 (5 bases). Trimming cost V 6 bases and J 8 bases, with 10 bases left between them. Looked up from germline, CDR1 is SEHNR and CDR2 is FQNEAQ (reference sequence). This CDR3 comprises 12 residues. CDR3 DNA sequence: TGTGCCAGCAGTCGAGACAGAGAAAAACTGTTTTTT. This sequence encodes CASSRDREKLFF.

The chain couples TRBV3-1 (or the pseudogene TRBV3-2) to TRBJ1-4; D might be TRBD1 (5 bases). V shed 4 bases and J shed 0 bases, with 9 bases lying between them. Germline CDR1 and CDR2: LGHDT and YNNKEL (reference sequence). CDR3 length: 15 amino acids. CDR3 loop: CASSPSTATNEKLFF. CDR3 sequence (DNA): TGTGCCAGCAGCCCCTCGACAGCAACTAATGAAAAACTGTTTTTT.

In DNA, the CDR3 is TGTGCCAGCAGTTTATACGGCAGGGGCTCCTACGAGCAGTACTTC. Translation gives CASSLYGRGSYEQYF. V and J are TRBV27 and TRBJ2-7; D is possibly TRBD1 (6 bases). The CDR3 totals 15 residues. From germline, CDR1 is MNHEY and CDR2 SMNVEV (reference sequence). Between the trimmed V and J ends, which lost 1 base and 0 bases, there was a span of 10 bases.